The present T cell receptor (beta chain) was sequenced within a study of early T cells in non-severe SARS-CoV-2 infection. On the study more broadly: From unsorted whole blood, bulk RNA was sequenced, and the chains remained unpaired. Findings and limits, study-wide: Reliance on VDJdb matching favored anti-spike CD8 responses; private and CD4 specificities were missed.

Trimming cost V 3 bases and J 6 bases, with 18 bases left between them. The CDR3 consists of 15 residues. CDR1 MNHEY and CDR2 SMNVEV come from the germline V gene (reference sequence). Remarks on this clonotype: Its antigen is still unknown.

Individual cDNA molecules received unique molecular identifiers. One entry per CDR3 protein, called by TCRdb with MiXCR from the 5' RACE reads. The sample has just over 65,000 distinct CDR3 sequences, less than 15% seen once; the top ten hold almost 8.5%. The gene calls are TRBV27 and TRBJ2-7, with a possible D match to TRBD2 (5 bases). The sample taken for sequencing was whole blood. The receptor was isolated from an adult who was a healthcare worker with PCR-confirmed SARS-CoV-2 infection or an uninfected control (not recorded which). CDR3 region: CASSFARDSQFEQYF. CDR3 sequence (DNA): TGTGCCAGCAGTTTTGCGAGGGATTCACAATTCGAGCAGTACTTC.